A selection of T cell receptor beta chains follows, all from one sample in a study of blood T cell repertoires in COVID-19. The method was immunoSEQ multiplex PCR; TCRdb's version includes in-frame clones alone and lacks a portion of them. This table has hundreds of thousands of clones, about nine tenths appearing once. What was sequenced was peripheral blood. These receptors were collected from a man in his forties with acute or convalescent COVID-19. CDR3s include the opening cysteine and the closing phenylalanine or tryptophan. A D gene is named only where the DNA matches it firmly. The size entry is marked missing in some rows and otherwise reads once, few, many or a size class.

size: .; J: TRBJ1-1; V: TRBV21-1; D: .; CDR3: CASSFPGAGWAEAFF; DNA: TGTGCCAGCAGTTTCCCCGGCGCAGGGTGGGCTGAAGCTTTCTTT
size: .; J: TRBJ2-7; V: TRBV7-6; D: .; CDR3: CASSLDPGSEGVKQYF; DNA: TGTGCCAGCAGCTTAGACCCCGGGTCGGAGGGAGTCAAGCAGTACTTC
size: once; J: TRBJ2-5; V: TRBV28; D: .; CDR3: CASSSPNPGGTQYF; DNA: TGTGCCAGCAGCTCACCGAACCCCGGGGGGACCCAGTACTTC
size: .; J: TRBJ2-7; V: TRBV6-5; D: .; CDR3: CASSYAAGGSYEQYF; DNA: TGTGCCAGCAGTTACGCCGCAGGGGGGTCCTACGAGCAGTACTTC
size: .; J: TRBJ1-2; V: TRBV3-1/TRBV3-2; D: .; CDR3: CASSLNEGVGGYTF; DNA: TGTGCCAGCAGCCTAAACGAGGGAGTTGGAGGCTACACCTTC
size: .; J: TRBJ1-5; V: TRBV30; D: .; CDR3: CAWSYGRSSNQPQHF; DNA: TGTGCCTGGAGTTATGGGAGGTCAAGCAATCAGCCCCAGCATTTT
size: .; J: TRBJ2-7; V: TRBV27; D: .; CDR3: CASSGGGEQYF; DNA: TGTGCCAGCAGCGGGGGAGGCGAGCAGTACTTC
size: once; J: TRBJ2-7; V: TRBV30; D: .; CDR3: CAWSSGGSYEQYF; DNA: TGTGCCTGGAGCTCAGGGGGGTCCTACGAGCAGTACTTC
size: .; J: TRBJ1-2; V: TRBV20-1; D: .; CDR3: CSGRAERGYTF; DNA: TGCAGCGGCAGGGCAGAGCGTGGCTACACCTTC
size: .; J: TRBJ1-1; V: TRBV5-1; D: TRBD1; CDR3: CASSLLDRGAEAFF; DNA: TGCGCCAGCAGCTTGTTGGACAGGGGAGCTGAAGCTTTCTTT
size: few; J: TRBJ1-6; V: TRBV2; D: .; CDR3: CASSEAGNSPLHF; DNA: TGTGCCAGCAGTGAAGCCGGTAATTCACCCCTCCACTTT
size: .; J: TRBJ1-2; V: TRBV18; D: TRBD1; CDR3: CASSPQPSGQGMSGYTF; DNA: TGTGCCAGCTCACCCCAACCCTCCGGACAGGGTATGTCTGGCTACACCTTC
size: .; J: TRBJ2-3; V: TRBV15; D: TRBD1; CDR3: CATSRRSGTDTDTQYF; DNA: TGTGCCACCAGCAGGCGTTCAGGGACAGACACAGATACGCAGTATTTT
size: .; J: TRBJ1-1; V: TRBV6-6; D: TRBD1; CDR3: CASSKQGLEAFF; DNA: TGTGCCAGCAGTAAACAGGGGCTTGAAGCTTTCTTT
size: .; J: TRBJ2-3; V: TRBV27; D: TRBD2; CDR3: CASSPDEGGRSTDTQYF; DNA: TGTGCCAGCAGTCCCGATGAGGGAGGGCGCAGCACAGATACGCAGTATTTT
size: .; J: TRBJ2-5; V: TRBV18; D: TRBD1; CDR3: CASSPTRTGAQETQYF; DNA: TGTGCCAGCTCACCAACGAGGACAGGGGCCCAAGAGACCCAGTACTTC
size: .; J: TRBJ2-3; V: TRBV5-6; D: .; CDR3: CASSLGGRGLTDTQYF; DNA: TGTGCCAGCAGCTTGGGTGGTCGGGGGTTAACAGATACGCAGTATTTT
size: .; J: TRBJ2-7; V: TRBV29-1; D: TRBD1; CDR3: CSTRTGSYEQYF; DNA: TGCAGCACCCGGACAGGGTCGTACGAGCAGTACTTC
size: .; J: TRBJ1-2; V: TRBV3-1/TRBV3-2; D: TRBD1; CDR3: CASSQAGTGEYGYTF; DNA: TGTGCCAGCAGCCAAGCGGGGACAGGGGAGTATGGCTACACCTTC
size: .; J: TRBJ2-1; V: TRBV4-1; D: .; CDR3: CASSQAPQGSSYNEQFF; DNA: TGCGCCAGCAGCCAAGCCCCCCAGGGGAGCTCCTACAATGAGCAGTTCTTC
size: .; J: TRBJ2-4; V: TRBV7-2; D: TRBD2; CDR3: CASSNTGPSGRVAKNIQYF; DNA: TGTGCCAGCAGCAATACAGGTCCTAGCGGGAGGGTAGCCAAAAACATTCAGTACTTC
size: .; J: TRBJ2-1; V: TRBV7-3; D: TRBD1; CDR3: CASSDHRDRGRGASYNEQFF; DNA: TGTGCCAGCAGCGACCACCGGGACAGGGGGCGAGGGGCCTCCTACAATGAGCAGTTCTTC
size: .; J: TRBJ1-3; V: TRBV11-2; D: TRBD1; CDR3: CASTPYQGASGNTIYF; DNA: TGTGCCAGCACTCCGTATCAGGGGGCCTCTGGAAACACCATATATTTT
size: .; J: TRBJ1-1; V: TRBV7-2; D: .; CDR3: CASSLDRALKDTEAFF; DNA: TGTGCCAGCAGCTTGGACAGAGCCCTTAAGGACACTGAAGCTTTCTTT
size: .; J: TRBJ2-3; V: TRBV5-1; D: .; CDR3: CASRVMGPTYTQYF; DNA: TGCGCCAGCAGAGTAATGGGGCCGACATATACGCAGTATTTT
size: once; J: TRBJ2-1; V: TRBV28; D: TRBD2; CDR3: CASSFTFERDSSYNEQFF; DNA: TGTGCCAGCAGTTTCACGTTCGAGCGGGATAGCTCCTACAATGAGCAGTTCTTC
size: .; J: TRBJ2-5; V: TRBV5-1; D: .; CDR3: CASSSHGGIETQYF; DNA: TGCGCCAGCAGCTCCCACGGGGGAATAGAGACCCAGTACTTC